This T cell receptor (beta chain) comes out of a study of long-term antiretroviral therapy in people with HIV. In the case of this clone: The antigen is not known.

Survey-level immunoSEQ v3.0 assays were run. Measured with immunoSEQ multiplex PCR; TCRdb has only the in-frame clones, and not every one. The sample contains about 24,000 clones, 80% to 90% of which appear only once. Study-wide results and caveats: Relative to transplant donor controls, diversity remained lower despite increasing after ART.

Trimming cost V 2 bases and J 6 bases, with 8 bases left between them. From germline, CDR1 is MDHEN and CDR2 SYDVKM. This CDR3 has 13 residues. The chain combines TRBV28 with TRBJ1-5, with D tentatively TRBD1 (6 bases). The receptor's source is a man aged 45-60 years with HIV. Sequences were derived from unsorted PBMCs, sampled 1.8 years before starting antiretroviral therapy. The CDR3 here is CASSLRGVQPQHF. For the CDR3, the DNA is TGTGCCAGCAGTTTAAGGGGGGTTCAGCCCCAGCATTTT.